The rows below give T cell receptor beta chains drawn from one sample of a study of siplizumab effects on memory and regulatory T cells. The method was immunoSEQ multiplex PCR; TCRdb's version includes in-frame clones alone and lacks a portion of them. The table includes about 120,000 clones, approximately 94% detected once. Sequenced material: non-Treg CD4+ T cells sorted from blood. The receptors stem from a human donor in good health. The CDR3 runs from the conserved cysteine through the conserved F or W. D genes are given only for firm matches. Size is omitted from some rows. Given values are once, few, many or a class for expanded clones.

cdr3_nt: TGTGCCAGCAGCTTTGACAGAGGAGAGACCCAGTACTTC
cdr3_aa: CASSFDRGETQYF
d_call: NA
j_call: TRBJ2-5
v_call: TRBV7-6
clone_size: NA

cdr3_nt: TGCGCCAGCACCCGTCCGGGACAGGGGAATGGCTACACCTTC
cdr3_aa: CASTRPGQGNGYTF
d_call: TRBD1
j_call: TRBJ1-2
v_call: TRBV4-1
clone_size: NA

cdr3_nt: TGTGCCAGCAGCCGTAGCGGGAGGGGTGAGACCCAGTACTTC
cdr3_aa: CASSRSGRGETQYF
d_call: TRBD2
j_call: TRBJ2-5
v_call: TRBV11-3
clone_size: NA

cdr3_nt: TGTGCCAGCAGCTCTCCTCCCTACAGGGGGGTTGGCTACACCTTC
cdr3_aa: CASSSPPYRGVGYTF
d_call: TRBD1
j_call: TRBJ1-2
v_call: TRBV5-4
clone_size: NA

cdr3_nt: TGTGCCAGCAGCCCCCGGACAGGGGTGAAAAAACTGTTTTTT
cdr3_aa: CASSPRTGVKKLFF
d_call: TRBD1
j_call: TRBJ1-4
v_call: TRBV6-5
clone_size: NA

cdr3_nt: TGTGCCAGCAGCTTAGTGGCGGGGAAACGGCAAGAGACCCAGTACTTC
cdr3_aa: CASSLVAGKRQETQYF
d_call: NA
j_call: TRBJ2-5
v_call: TRBV11-1
clone_size: NA

cdr3_nt: TGTGCCAGTAGTACCTGGACTAATCAGCCCCAGCATTTT
cdr3_aa: CASSTWTNQPQHF
d_call: NA
j_call: TRBJ1-5
v_call: TRBV19
clone_size: NA

cdr3_nt: TGTGCCAGCAGCACCGGGACCTACTCCACTGGCTACACCTTC
cdr3_aa: CASSTGTYSTGYTF
d_call: NA
j_call: TRBJ1-2
v_call: TRBV7-2
clone_size: NA

cdr3_nt: TGTGCCACCAGCAGATACGCGGGGGACACTGAAGCTTTCTTT
cdr3_aa: CATSRYAGDTEAFF
d_call: NA
j_call: TRBJ1-1
v_call: TRBV15
clone_size: NA

cdr3_nt: TGTGCCAGCAGTTTGGTGGCAGGCTCGCGGGGGGGCTACACCTTC
cdr3_aa: CASSLVAGSRGGYTF
d_call: NA
j_call: TRBJ1-2
v_call: TRBV6-5
clone_size: NA

cdr3_nt: TGTGCCAGCAGCGAGTCGGGGAGGAGGGATGAAAAACTGTTTTTT
cdr3_aa: CASSESGRRDEKLFF
d_call: NA
j_call: TRBJ1-4
v_call: TRBV2
clone_size: NA

cdr3_nt: TGTGCCAGCAGCCAATCCGACAGGAATAGCAATCAGCCCCAGCATTTT
cdr3_aa: CASSQSDRNSNQPQHF
d_call: NA
j_call: TRBJ1-5
v_call: TRBV7-6
clone_size: NA

cdr3_nt: TGTGCCAGCAGTGTTAGCGGGGGGCGCACAGATACGCAGTATTTT
cdr3_aa: CASSVSGGRTDTQYF
d_call: TRBD2
j_call: TRBJ2-3
v_call: TRBV2
clone_size: NA

cdr3_nt: TGTGCCAGCAGTTTATCAGTGTGGGGACGCAATCAGCCCCAGCATTTT
cdr3_aa: CASSLSVWGRNQPQHF
d_call: NA
j_call: TRBJ1-5
v_call: TRBV28
clone_size: NA

cdr3_nt: TGTGCCAGCAGTAAAGGCAGGCCCTACATCTACGAGCAGTACTTC
cdr3_aa: CASSKGRPYIYEQYF
d_call: NA
j_call: TRBJ2-7
v_call: TRBV27
clone_size: NA

cdr3_nt: TGTGCCAGCCACCAGGGAGGTTGGACTGAAGCTTTCTTT
cdr3_aa: CASHQGGWTEAFF
d_call: NA
j_call: TRBJ1-1
v_call: TRBV6-1
clone_size: NA

cdr3_nt: TGTGCCAGACTCCACCGGGACAGGGGGCTCGGGGAGCTGTTTTTT
cdr3_aa: CARLHRDRGLGELFF
d_call: TRBD1
j_call: TRBJ2-2
v_call: TRBV19
clone_size: once

cdr3_nt: TGTGCCTGGAGCCCAGACAGGGTCGACCAGCCCCAGCATTTT
cdr3_aa: CAWSPDRVDQPQHF
d_call: TRBD1
j_call: TRBJ1-5
v_call: TRBV30
clone_size: NA

cdr3_nt: TGTGCCACCGGACTAGCCAAAAACATTCAGTACTTC
cdr3_aa: CATGLAKNIQYF
d_call: NA
j_call: TRBJ2-4
v_call: TRBV27
clone_size: NA

cdr3_nt: TGTGCCTGGACGACAGGGTATTACGAGCAGTACTTC
cdr3_aa: CAWTTGYYEQYF
d_call: TRBD1
j_call: TRBJ2-7
v_call: TRBV30
clone_size: NA

cdr3_nt: TGCGCCAGCAGCGCGGGACTAGCAGAGAACATTCAGTACTTC
cdr3_aa: CASSAGLAENIQYF
d_call: TRBD2
j_call: TRBJ2-4
v_call: TRBV5-1
clone_size: NA

cdr3_nt: TGTGCGACGGCCTGGGGCCACTATGGCTACACCTTC
cdr3_aa: CATAWGHYGYTF
d_call: NA
j_call: TRBJ1-2
v_call: TRBV10-3
clone_size: NA

cdr3_nt: TGTGCCAGTAGGAAGGGGGGAGCGGGAGAGACCCAGTACTTC
cdr3_aa: CASRKGGAGETQYF
d_call: NA
j_call: TRBJ2-5
v_call: TRBV19
clone_size: NA

cdr3_nt: TGTGCCAGCAGTTACTCTTACCTGGGTGTAGAGACCCAGTACTTC
cdr3_aa: CASSYSYLGVETQYF
d_call: NA
j_call: TRBJ2-5
v_call: TRBV6-5
clone_size: NA

cdr3_nt: TGTGCTAGCAGCCTAGGGAACTCCAATGAGCAGTTCTTC
cdr3_aa: CASSLGNSNEQFF
d_call: NA
j_call: TRBJ2-1
v_call: TRBV7-7
clone_size: NA

cdr3_nt: TGTGCCAGCAGCCGATTCGATGGACCCACCGGGACAGGGGTGAAAGATACGCAGTATTTT
cdr3_aa: CASSRFDGPTGTGVKDTQYF
d_call: TRBD1
j_call: TRBJ2-3
v_call: TRBV11-3
clone_size: NA

cdr3_nt: TGTGCCAGCAGAGAGGGGGTTTTCGGAAATGAGCAGTTCTTC
cdr3_aa: CASREGVFGNEQFF
d_call: NA
j_call: TRBJ2-1
v_call: TRBV9
clone_size: NA

cdr3_nt: TGTGCCGCGAGGGGAAGGAACACTGAAGCTTTCTTT
cdr3_aa: CAARGRNTEAFF
d_call: NA
j_call: TRBJ1-1
v_call: TRBV19
clone_size: NA

cdr3_nt: TGCGCCAGCAGCTTGGTAAGGGGCAGACTGCCGGAGACCCAGTACTTC
cdr3_aa: CASSLVRGRLPETQYF
d_call: NA
j_call: TRBJ2-5
v_call: TRBV5-1
clone_size: NA

cdr3_nt: TGTGCCAGCAGGGGGGGACAGGGCCGGATCGATACGCAGTATTTT
cdr3_aa: CASRGGQGRIDTQYF
d_call: TRBD1
j_call: TRBJ2-3
v_call: TRBV6-1
clone_size: NA